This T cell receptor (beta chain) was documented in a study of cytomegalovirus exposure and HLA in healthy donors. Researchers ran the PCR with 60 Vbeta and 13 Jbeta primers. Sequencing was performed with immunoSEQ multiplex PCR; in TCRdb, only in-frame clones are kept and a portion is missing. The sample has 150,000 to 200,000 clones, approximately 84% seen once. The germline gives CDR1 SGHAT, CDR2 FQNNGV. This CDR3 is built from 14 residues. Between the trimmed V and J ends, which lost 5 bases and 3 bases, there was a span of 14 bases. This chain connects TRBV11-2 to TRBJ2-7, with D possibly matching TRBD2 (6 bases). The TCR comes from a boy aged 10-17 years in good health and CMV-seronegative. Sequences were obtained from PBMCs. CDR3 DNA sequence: TGTGCCAGCAGCCGAGCGGGTCGGGACTACGAGCAGTACTTC. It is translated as CASSRAGRDYEQYF. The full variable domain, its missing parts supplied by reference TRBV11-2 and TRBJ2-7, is EAGVAQSPRYKIIEKRQSVAFWCNPISGHATLYWYQQILGQGPKLLIQFQNNGVVDDSQLPKDRFSAERLKGVDSTLKIQPAKLEDSAVYLCASSRAGRDYEQYFGPGTRLTVT.